One sample yielded the 2 T cell receptor beta chains listed below, sequenced in a study of early stage breast cancer tumors. Method: immunoSEQ multiplex PCR; TCRdb's copy keeps in-frame clones and lacks some. Of about 51,000 clones in the sample, roughly 78% were seen once. The sample comprised blood. The receptors stem from a person aged 35-49 years with breast cancer.

The chain couples TRBV27 to TRBJ2-5, with a tentative D call TRBD1 (5 bases). V shed 4 bases and J shed 2 bases, with 14 bases lying between them. This CDR3 is built from 15 residues. Germline V gene data show CDR1 as MNHEY and CDR2 as SMNVEV (reference sequence). CDR3 region: CASSSRGSSQETQYF. The CDR3, as DNA: TGTGCCAGCAGTTCAAGGGGCAGCTCACAAGAGACCCAGTACTTC.

This chain connects TRBV6-6 to TRBJ1-2, with 7 nucleotides matching TRBD1. In germline, CDR1 is MNHNY, CDR2 SVGAGI (reference sequence). The CDR3 is 12 amino acids. The V gene end was trimmed by 6 bases and the J gene end by 6 bases; junction bases not matched to a gene: 4. This CDR3 is CASSQDRDGYTF. CDR3 nucleotide sequence: TGTGCCAGCAGCCAAGACAGGGATGGCTACACCTTC.